This T cell receptor beta chain was retrieved from a study of low-dose radiotherapy and immunotherapy resistance in tumors. All eligible patients presented with advanced solid tumors that contained no tumor-infiltrating lymphocytes. Primers used for first-strand cDNA, a TRAV- and TRBV-specific set, covered both alpha and beta chains. TCR amplification used 15 to 20 PCR cycles, a constant-region primer and a V-primer adapter. MiXCR, run by TCRdb on the reads, gives a single entry per CDR3 protein. The data contain 9,500 to 14,000 distinct CDR3 sequences, less than 60% of them seen just once; the ten biggest clones take up more than 8%. The V gene's germline CDR1 is GTSNPN and CDR2 SVGIG (reference sequence). Trimming removed 3 bases from V and 3 bases from J, with 15 bases in between. The CDR3 spans 15 residues.

The V and J genes are TRBV30 and TRBJ1-3; no reliable D call. The TCR originated in a human donor with advanced metastatic prostate, ovarian, gallbladder or colorectal cancer (not recorded which). This table probably holds off-target reads from a library built for another chain. The CDR3, as DNA: TGTGCCTGGAGCGCGCCGGGATACGGTGGAAACACCATATATTTT. Translation: CAWSAPGYGGNTIYF. Full variable domain (remainder filled in from reference TRBV30 and TRBJ1-3): SQTIHQWPATLVQPVGSPLSLECTVEGTSNPNLYWYRQAAGRGLQLLFYSVGIGQISSEVPQNLSASRPQDRQFILSSKKLLLSDSGFYLCAWSAPGYGGNTIYFGEGSWLTVV.